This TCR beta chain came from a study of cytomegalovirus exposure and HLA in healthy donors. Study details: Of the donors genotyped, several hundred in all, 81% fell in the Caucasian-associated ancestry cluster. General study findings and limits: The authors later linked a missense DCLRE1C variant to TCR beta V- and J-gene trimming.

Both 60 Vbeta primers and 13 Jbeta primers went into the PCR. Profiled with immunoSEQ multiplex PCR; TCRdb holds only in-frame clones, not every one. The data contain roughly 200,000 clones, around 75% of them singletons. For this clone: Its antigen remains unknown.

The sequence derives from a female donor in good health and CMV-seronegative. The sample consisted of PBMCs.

In DNA, the CDR3 is TGCGCCAGCAGCCCATCCCCCGGACAGGGCTACGAGCAGTACTTC. Translating it yields CASSPSPGQGYEQYF. The gene calls are TRBV5-1 and TRBJ2-7; 8 bases are a match to TRBD1. CDR3 length: 15 amino acids. V lost 4 bases to trimming and J lost 3 bases; unmatched junction nucleotides: 9. Germline CDR1 SGHRS, CDR2 YFSETQ.